The 28 T cell receptor beta chains listed next were all sequenced from one sample in a study of neoadjuvant nivolumab and ipilimumab in lung cancer. Method: immunoSEQ multiplex PCR; TCRdb's copy keeps in-frame clones and lacks some. This sample has over 25,000 clones, with 76% found just once. The sequences come from tumor tissue, collected after neoadjuvant nivolumab, alone or with ipilimumab, at or shortly before surgery. Every receptor here comes from an adult with non-small cell lung cancer.

The chain couples TRBV9 to TRBJ1-5; D gene uncertain. Germline loops: CDR1 SGDLS, CDR2 YYNGEE. CDR3 length: 15 amino acids. V lost 0 bases to trimming and J lost 3 bases, with 10 bases between them. For the CDR3, the DNA is TGTGCCAGCAGCGTAGGCCTCAATGACAATCAGCCCCAGCATTTT. Its protein is CASSVGLNDNQPQHF.

This clone occurred a few times. V and J are TRBV18 and TRBJ2-7; D unresolved. Per germline, CDR1 KGHSH and CDR2 LQKENI. The V and J ends lost 0 bases and 3 bases respectively, with 15 bases between them. The CDR3 contains 16 residues. DNA for the CDR3: TGTGCCAGCTCACCACCGGGCGGTTATTCTGTCTACGAGCAGTACTTC. This codes for CASSPPGGYSVYEQYF. The full variable domain, in which reference TRBV18 and TRBJ2-7 provide the parts outside the CDR3, is NAGVMQNPRHLVRRRGQEARLRCSPMKGHSHVYWYRQLPEEGLKFMVYLQKENIIDESGMPKERFSAEFPKEGPSILRIQQVVRGDSAAYFCASSPPGGYSVYEQYFGPGTRLTVT.

V usage is TRBV6-1 and J usage is TRBJ1-2, with D unclear. V lost 7 bases and J 4 bases, leaving 13 bases between the germline ends. Looked up from germline, CDR1 is MNHNS and CDR2 is SASEGT. The CDR3 extends over 13 amino acids. The CDR3 nucleotides are TGTGCCAGCACAGCAGACCCAATCTATGGCTACACCTTC. Translated: CASTADPIYGYTF.

This chain joins TRBV5-5 and TRBJ2-2; maybe TRBD2 (6 bases). CDR1 SGHKS and CDR2 YYEKEE come from the germline V gene (reference sequence). The CDR3 is 13 residues long. This chain's CDR3 is CAGGTPNTGELFF. DNA for the CDR3: TGTGCTGGAGGGACCCCGAACACCGGGGAGCTGTTTTTT.

V and J are TRBV11-1 and TRBJ2-5; TRBD2 is a possible D gene (5 bases). Germline V lookup: CDR1 SGHAT, CDR2 FQDESV (reference sequence). CDR3 length: 15 residues. Trimming left V 3 bases short and J 0 bases short, with 11 bases between. The CDR3 coding sequence is TGTGCCAGCAGCTTGCCGGTCGGGGACCAAGAGACCCAGTACTTC. Its translation is CASSLPVGDQETQYF.

The rearrangement uses TRBV29-1 and TRBJ2-3; 8 bases align to TRBD2. Per germline, CDR1 SQVTM and CDR2 ANQGSEA. Trimming at V came to 6 bases and at J to 9 bases, leaving 2 bases not matched to a gene. This CDR3 comprises 10 residues. CDR3 DNA: TGCAGCGTAGTAGCGGGGACGCAGTATTTT. It codes for CSVVAGTQYF.

There are a few counts of this clone. The chain joins TRBV18 to TRBJ1-3, with TRBD1 identical over 8 bases. The CDR3 consists of 16 residues. The germline V gene has CDR1 KGHSH and CDR2 LQKENI. V gave up 3 bases and J gave up 3 bases; unmatched junction bases: 7. The CDR3 nucleotides read TGTGCCAGCTCACCGCTTAGGACAGGGAGTGGAAACACCATATATTTT. This sequence encodes CASSPLRTGSGNTIYF.

The rearrangement uses TRBV29-1 and TRBJ2-1; 9 nucleotides match TRBD2. Losses at the gene ends were 3 bases for V and 10 bases for J; bases not matched to a gene: 4. In germline, CDR1 is SQVTM, CDR2 ANQGSEA. This CDR3 has 12 amino acids. CDR3 nucleotide sequence: TGCAGCGTTGACGGCGGGGGGGAAGAGCAGTTCTTC. This translates into CSVDGGGEEQFF.

The chain has TRBV18 and TRBJ2-2; TRBD1 matches at 7 bases. This CDR3 contains 15 residues. V was clipped by 3 bases and J by 6 bases; unmatched bases: 7. Per the germline V gene, CDR1 is KGHSH and CDR2 is LQKENI. The CDR3 DNA reads TGTGCCAGCTCACCTGGGACAGTACTCGCCGGGGAGCTGTTTTTT. It codes for CASSPGTVLAGELFF.

In this sample, this clone turned up a few times. The rearrangement links TRBV5-4 to TRBJ2-7; D might be TRBD2 (6 bases). The CDR3 extends over 13 amino acids. Trimming left V 5 bases short and J 3 bases short, with 12 bases between. Germline CDR1 is SGHNT and CDR2 is YYREEE (reference sequence). Here the CDR3 DNA reads TGTGCCAGCAGTTTCACCGGGGGCTACGAGCAGTACTTC. Protein: CASSFTGGYEQYF.

The chain uses TRBV4-3 and TRBJ1-6; D gene ambiguous. The CDR3 runs to 17 residues. Germline V gene sequence: CDR1 LGHNA, CDR2 YSLEER. V was shortened by 0 bases and J by 2 bases, with 11 bases between the two germline ends. CDR3 sequence reads: CASSQDTKGTYNSPLHF. The CDR3 DNA reads as TGCGCCAGCAGCCAAGATACGAAGGGCACCTATAATTCACCCCTCCACTTT.

CDR3 nucleotides: TGTGCCAGCAGCGACCGACAGGGTGGAAAAGAGACCCAGTACTTC. Translation gives CASSDRQGGKETQYF. The chain combines TRBV7-3 with TRBJ2-5; 7 positions agree with TRBD1. The trim removed 5 bases at V and 3 bases at J, leaving 9 bases unmatched. Looked up from germline, CDR1 is SGHTA and CDR2 is FQGTGA. CDR3 length: 15 amino acids.

By sample share, this clone is medium-sized. The gene calls are TRBV7-9 and TRBJ2-1; D may match TRBD1 or TRBD2 (6 bases each). V gave up 0 bases and J gave up 1 base, with 19 bases separating them. Germline CDR1 SEHNR, CDR2 FQNEAQ (reference sequence). The CDR3 totals 19 residues. The CDR3, as DNA: TGTGCCAGCAGCTTAGCGCGGTCCACGGGGGCTGGATCCTACAATGAGCAGTTCTTC. Translating it yields CASSLARSTGAGSYNEQFF.

The chain has TRBV10-1 and TRBJ1-2; the D gene is possibly TRBD1 (6 bases). The CDR3 covers 13 residues. Per the germline V gene, CDR1 is WNHNN and CDR2 is SYGVQD (reference sequence). V lost 3 bases and J 5 bases, leaving 10 bases between the germline ends. CDR3 in DNA: TGCGCCAGCAGTGACGGACAGTCGTATGGCTACACCTTC. Translated: CASSDGQSYGYTF.

The CDR3: CASSQGTASAANEKLFF. In DNA, the CDR3 is TGTGCCAGCAGCCAAGGGACAGCGTCGGCGGCTAATGAAAAACTGTTTTTT. The chain combines TRBV4-2 with TRBJ1-4; possibly TRBD1 for D (6 bases). The V gene lost 1 base and the J gene lost 3 bases, with 15 bases spanning the gap. The CDR3 is 17 amino acids. Germline lookup yields CDR1 LGHNA and CDR2 YNFKEQ.

V and J are TRBV6-1 and TRBJ1-1; TRBD1 is a possible D gene (5 bases). The CDR3 runs to 13 residues. Trimming left V 2 bases short and J 1 base short, with 5 bases between. Germline V lookup: CDR1 MNHNS, CDR2 SASEGT. The CDR3 reads CASSETGNTEAFF. The CDR3 DNA follows: TGTGCCAGCAGTGAAACAGGGAACACTGAAGCTTTCTTT.

The gene calls are TRBV5-4 and TRBJ2-3; a weak D match, TRBD1 (5 bases). The germline V gene has CDR1 SGHNT and CDR2 YYREEE (reference sequence). CDR3 length: 13 amino acids. V lost 1 base and J 4 bases, leaving 7 bases between the germline ends. The DNA of the CDR3 is TGTGCCAGCAGCTTGCAGGGTCCAGATACGCAGTATTTT. Translation: CASSLQGPDTQYF.

The chain recombines TRBV5-1 with TRBJ2-2, with D hard to call. This CDR3 region has 16 residues. The germline CDR1 and CDR2 sequences are SGHRS and YFSETQ. V lost 1 base and J lost 3, with 13 bases in between. CDR3 bases: TGCGCCAGCAGCTTGAGGACCCTCGGCGACACCGGGGAGCTGTTTTTT. This sequence encodes CASSLRTLGDTGELFF.

The chain has TRBV7-8 and TRBJ2-1, with a tentative D call TRBD1 (5 bases). The CDR3 is 12 residues long. Germline CDR1 reads SGHVS; CDR2 reads FQNEAQ. Between the trimmed V and J ends, which lost 5 bases and 9 bases, there was a span of 11 bases. CDR3 nucleotide sequence: TGTGCCAGCAGCCCCCAGGGATCTGAGCAGTTCTTC. Its translation is CASSPQGSEQFF.

The chain links TRBV5-1 to TRBJ2-5; D gene uncertain. This CDR3 has 14 residues. The germline gives CDR1 SGHRS, CDR2 YFSETQ. The V and J ends lost 3 bases and 5 bases respectively, with 14 bases between them. The DNA for the CDR3 is TGCGCCAGCAGCTCCGCTCAGGCGGCGGAGACCCAGTACTTC. This encodes CASSSAQAAETQYF.

The chain employs TRBV18 and TRBJ2-1; TRBD1 aligns across 11 bases. Per the germline V gene, CDR1 is KGHSH and CDR2 is LQKENI. The CDR3 covers 16 residues. V gave up 4 bases and J gave up 4 bases; unmatched junction bases: 6. Here the CDR3 reads CASSRSGTGGYNEQFF. The CDR3 DNA sequence: TGTGCCAGCTCACGATCCGGGACAGGGGGATACAATGAGCAGTTCTTC.

The CDR3 sequence is CASSSRLAGNQETQYF. The CDR3 DNA follows: TGTGCCAGCAGCTCCCGACTAGCGGGAAACCAAGAGACCCAGTACTTC. The chain joins TRBV9 to TRBJ2-5; 11 positions agree with TRBD2. Trimming took 4 bases from V and 0 from J; bases not matched to a gene: 5. CDR3 size: 16 residues. Germline V gives CDR1 SGDLS, CDR2 YYNGEE.

The rearrangement uses TRBV6-5 and TRBJ1-1; maybe TRBD1 (5 bases). Trimming took off 4 bases at V and 4 bases at J, with 16 bases between the two ends. Germline loops: CDR1 MNHEY, CDR2 SVGAGI. The CDR3 covers 15 residues. The CDR3 region has the DNA TGTGCCAGCAGTTTAGGGACTATCCCGGGCACTGAAGCTTTCTTT. Its translation is CASSLGTIPGTEAFF.

This clone occurred once. The chain recombines TRBV30 with TRBJ1-5; D gene unclear. The CDR3 has 12 amino acids. Deletions cut 4 bases from V and 3 bases from J, with 7 bases between. The germline gives CDR1 GTSNPN, CDR2 SVGIG (reference sequence). CDR3 in amino acids: CAWNRVNQPQHF. As DNA, the CDR3 is TGTGCCTGGAATCGGGTCAATCAGCCCCAGCATTTT.

V gene TRBV6-5 combines with J gene TRBJ2-5, with 11 bases lining up with TRBD2. V lost 4 bases to trimming and J lost 1 base; unmatched junction nucleotides: 2. Per the germline V gene, CDR1 is MNHEY and CDR2 is SVGAGI. There are 15 residues in the CDR3. The CDR3 sequence: CASSLLAGGQETQYF. The CDR3 nucleotides are TGTGCCAGCAGTTTGCTAGCGGGGGGCCAAGAGACCCAGTACTTC.

The rearrangement links TRBV6-1 to TRBJ2-2; TRBD2 matches at 9 bases. V lost 4 bases, J lost 5 bases, and 11 bases stayed unmatched. The CDR3 is made up of 17 amino acids. Germline-derived CDR1 and CDR2 are MNHNS and SASEGT. The CDR3 here is CASSAHSSGAYTGELFF. In DNA form, the CDR3 reads TGTGCCAGCAGTGCCCATTCTAGCGGGGCGTATACCGGGGAGCTGTTTTTT.

The gene calls are TRBV7-9 and TRBJ1-2; 7 bases map to TRBD1. The germline V gene has CDR1 SEHNR and CDR2 FQNEAQ (reference sequence). V gave up 11 bases and J gave up 4 bases; unmatched junction bases: 10. CDR3 length equals 13 residues. CDR3 DNA sequence: TGTGCCGGTCAGGGGGATGTCGGCTATGGCTACACCTTC. Its translation is CAGQGDVGYGYTF.

The chain links TRBV4-3 to TRBJ2-5; 11 bases map to TRBD2. Germline V lookup: CDR1 LGHNA, CDR2 YSLEER. This CDR3 spans 15 amino acids. Losses at the gene ends were 2 bases for V and 5 bases for J; bases not matched to a gene: 4. The CDR3 nucleotides read TGCGCCAGCAGCCAAAATAGCGGGGGGGCGGAGACCCAGTACTTC. This gives the protein CASSQNSGGAETQYF.